Each of the 8 T cell receptor beta chains below was sequenced from the same sample in a study of blood T cell repertoires in COVID-19. Assay: immunoSEQ multiplex PCR; the TCRdb copy retains only in-frame clones and omits some. Of around 230,000 clones listed, 86% are singletons. Sequences were obtained from peripheral blood. Source of these receptors: a man aged 25 to 40 who had recovered from COVID-19.

The chain carries TRBV7-2 and TRBJ2-5, with D uncertain. Trimming cost V 1 base and J 1 base, with 7 bases left between them. The CDR3 totals 14 residues. Germline values: CDR1 SGHTA, CDR2 FQGNSA. In DNA form, the CDR3 reads TGTGCCAGCAGCTTAGTTCCGGGCCAAGAGACCCAGTACTTC. Encoded protein: CASSLVPGQETQYF.

CDR3 residues: CASSGQGLSTEAFF. The CDR3 bases are TGTGCCAGCAGCGGACAGGGGTTGAGCACTGAAGCTTTCTTT. The chain is built from TRBV9 and TRBJ1-1, with 8 bases matching TRBD1. The J segment lost 4 bases and the V segment lost 3 bases, leaving 5 bases of the junction unmatched. The CDR3 has 14 amino acids. The germline gives CDR1 SGDLS, CDR2 YYNGEE.

The genes are TRBV6-2 or TRBV6-3 and TRBJ2-7; no clear D gene. The CDR3 has 13 amino acids. The V and J ends lost 4 bases and 2 bases respectively, with 9 bases between them. The V gene's germline CDR1 is MNHEY and CDR2 SVGEGT. CDR3 sequence: CASSLTPTYEQYF. CDR3 in DNA: TGTGCCAGCAGTTTGACACCGACCTACGAGCAGTACTTC.

The CDR3 loop is CASSQVVGQETQYF. The CDR3 nucleotides are TGTGCCAGCAGCCAAGTGGTCGGGCAAGAGACCCAGTACTTC. The chain uses TRBV11-2 and TRBJ2-5; D remains ambiguous. Germline assignment: CDR1 SGHAT and CDR2 FQNNGV. With 5 bases removed from V and 2 bases from J, the gap between germline ends came to 12 bases. The CDR3 contains 14 residues. The full variable domain, its missing parts supplied by reference TRBV11-2 and TRBJ2-5, is EAGVAQSPRYKIIEKRQSVAFWCNPISGHATLYWYQQILGQGPKLLIQFQNNGVVDDSQLPKDRFSAERLKGVDSTLKIQPAKLEDSAVYLCASSQVVGQETQYFGPGTRLLVL.

The J gene is TRBJ2-3, the V gene TRBV7-2; 8 bases are shared with TRBD1. CDR1 is SGHTA, CDR2 FQGNSA, per germline. After removal of 4 bases from V and 1 base from J, the junction contained 7 bases not matched to a gene. The CDR3 totals 16 residues. CDR3 sequence (DNA): TGTGCCAGCAGCTGGGGGCCGGGACAGGGCACAGATACGCAGTATTTT. It translates to CASSWGPGQGTDTQYF. The full variable domain, rest sourced from reference TRBV7-2 and TRBJ2-3, is GAGVSQSPSNKVTEKGKDVELRCDPISGHTALYWYRQSLGQGLEFLIYFQGNSAPDKSGLPSDRFSAERTGGSVSTLTIQRTQQEDSAVYLCASSWGPGQGTDTQYFGPGTRLTVL.

The chain carries TRBV4-3 and TRBJ1-1, with a possible D match to TRBD1 (5 bases). The CDR3 is 17 amino acids. Between the trimmed V and J ends, which lost 0 bases and 1 base, there was a span of 15 bases. Germline values: CDR1 LGHNA, CDR2 YSLEER. The CDR3 DNA reads as TGCGCCAGCAGCCAAGATAGCCAGGGATGGACGAACACTGAAGCTTTCTTT. Protein product: CASSQDSQGWTNTEAFF.

The chain recombines TRBV19 with TRBJ1-4; D uncertain. The V gene lost 3 bases and the J gene lost 6 bases, with 8 bases spanning the gap. From germline, CDR1 is LNHDA and CDR2 SQIVND (reference sequence). The CDR3 extends over 13 amino acids. The CDR3 region has the DNA TGTGCCAGTAGTATCGACAAACATGAAAAACTGTTTTTT. Its protein product is CASSIDKHEKLFF.

The J gene is TRBJ1-4, the V gene TRBV19, with TRBD1 identical over 7 bases. V lost 2 bases, J lost 5 bases, and 5 bases stayed unmatched. The CDR3 spans 15 residues. Germline V gene lookup returns CDR1 LNHDA and CDR2 SQIVND (reference sequence). In nucleotides, the CDR3 is TGTGCCAGTAGTATACTAGGGGGACAGAATGAAAAACTGTTTTTT. Protein sequence: CASSILGGQNEKLFF.